The subject of this entry is one TCR beta chain. Original analysis: Researchers report that nucleated cell counts were estimated from reference gene primer amplification. The repertoire was sequenced with immunoSEQ multiplex PCR; TCRdb's copy has only in-frame clones and lacks some. V and J calls and clone size are given by that table; D and trimming were obtained from the DNA. The data contain tens of thousands of clones, 87% of them singletons. Germline CDR1 and CDR2: SGHRS and YFSETQ. Trimming left V 1 base short and J 6 bases short, with 19 bases between. The CDR3 loop spans 16 amino acids. This sample was taken from a study of blood T cell repertoires in COVID-19. Study details: Sites in the United States, Italy and Spain provided acute and convalescent COVID-19 samples. T cells, B-cell-depleted T cells, or PBMCs provided the cDNA or gDNA that served as material.

This chain links TRBV5-1 with TRBJ1-2; the D gene is possibly TRBD1 (6 bases). Sequenced material: peripheral blood. The sequence was collected from a man in his sixties with acute or convalescent COVID-19. The CDR3 bases are TGCGCCAGCAGCTTGAACATCCGGGGGGCAAGTGATGGCTACACCTTC. Its protein is CASSLNIRGASDGYTF.